The 23 T cell receptor beta chains in this list originate from one sample, sequenced in a study of cytomegalovirus exposure and HLA in healthy donors. Primers included in the PCR were 60 Vbeta and 13 Jbeta primers. The data were produced by immunoSEQ multiplex PCR, yet TCRdb's version contains in-frame clones alone and is incomplete. Its clone listing holds tens of thousands of clones. The material sequenced was PBMCs. These receptors originate from a man aged 18 to 29 in good health and CMV-seropositive.

The CDR3 protein is CASSPRGSGGLSTDTQYF. Here the CDR3 DNA reads TGCGCCAGCAGCCCTCGAGGGAGCGGGGGCCTAAGCACAGATACGCAGTATTTT. This rearrangement joins TRBV4-1 to TRBJ2-3; 8 positions agree with TRBD2. This CDR3 has 18 amino acids. V lost 4 bases to trimming and J lost 0 bases; unmatched junction nucleotides: 12. Germline loops: CDR1 MGHRA, CDR2 YSYEKL.

This chain links TRBV28 with TRBJ1-4; tentatively, D is TRBD1 (6 bases). Trimming shortened V by 7 bases and J by 4 bases, and 7 bases separated the two germline ends. The germline V gene has CDR1 MDHEN and CDR2 SYDVKM. The CDR3 totals 12 residues. CDR3 nucleotides: TGTGCCAGCAAACAGGGTAATGAAAAACTGTTTTTT. Translated: CASKQGNEKLFF.

The V call is TRBV6-1, the J call TRBJ2-1, with 8 bases lining up with TRBD2. The CDR3 contains 16 residues. Trimming took 4 bases from V and 8 from J; bases not matched to a gene: 13. From germline, CDR1 is MNHNS and CDR2 SASEGT. The DNA of the CDR3 is TGTGCCAGCAGTGGACGGCGCGCGGGAGGCCTCGATGAGCAGTTCTTC. Translated: CASSGRRAGGLDEQFF.

The rearrangement joins TRBV15 to TRBJ1-1, with TRBD1 identical over 8 bases. CDR3 size: 18 residues. Germline values: CDR1 LNHNV, CDR2 YYDKDF (reference sequence). The trim removed 2 bases at V and 1 base at J, leaving 12 bases unmatched. CDR3 coding DNA: TGTGCCACCAGCAGAAAAGGGGCCCTCAGGGGGCGGAACACTGAAGCTTTCTTT. Translation gives CATSRKGALRGRNTEAFF.

The chain links TRBV19 to TRBJ1-5; D might be TRBD1 (6 bases). CDR1 and CDR2 (germline): LNHDA, SQIVND (reference sequence). The CDR3 contains 15 residues. The V and J ends lost 5 bases and 1 base respectively, with 12 bases between them. The CDR3 spells CASSAGQRSNQPQHF. The CDR3 coding sequence is TGTGCCAGTAGTGCCGGACAGCGCAGCAATCAGCCCCAGCATTTT.

The rearrangement joins TRBV29-1 to TRBJ2-1, with a tentative D call TRBD1 (5 bases). The V gene lost 3 bases and the J gene lost 4 bases, with 16 bases spanning the gap. The CDR3 spans 15 residues. Per the germline V gene, CDR1 is SQVTM and CDR2 is ANQGSEA. This chain's CDR3 is CSVEGWGQGYNEQFF. The CDR3 DNA reads as TGCAGCGTTGAGGGCTGGGGCCAGGGATACAATGAGCAGTTCTTC.

In DNA form, the CDR3 reads TGTGCCAGCAGCTCGACTAGCGGTGGCTACGAGCAGTACTTC. Translating gives CASSSTSGGYEQYF. The chain links TRBV7-6 to TRBJ2-7; 9 bases agree with TRBD2. The V gene end was trimmed by 4 bases and the J gene end by 3 bases; junction bases not matched to a gene: 4. The V gene's germline CDR1 is SGHVS and CDR2 FNYEAQ. This CDR3 is built from 14 residues.

J is TRBJ2-3 and V is TRBV18; a possible D gene is TRBD2 (6 bases). The germline V gene encodes CDR1 KGHSH and CDR2 LQKENI. The CDR3 loop spans 15 amino acids. V was cut by 3 bases and J by 2 bases, with 12 bases left in between. The CDR3 region is CASSPGGEITDTQYF. In nucleotides, the CDR3 is TGTGCCAGCTCACCCGGCGGGGAAATCACAGATACGCAGTATTTT. Filled out from reference TRBV18 and TRBJ2-3, the complete variable domain reads NAGVMQNPRHLVRRRGQEARLRCSPMKGHSHVYWYRQLPEEGLKFMVYLQKENIIDESGMPKERFSAEFPKEGPSILRIQQVVRGDSAAYFCASSPGGEITDTQYFGPGTRLTVL.

The V gene is TRBV5-1, the J gene TRBJ2-7; TRBD2 aligns across 7 bases. Germline CDR1 is SGHRS and CDR2 is YFSETQ. J gave up 3 bases and V 3 bases, and 6 bases lay outside the gene matches. This CDR3 is 14 amino acids long. The CDR3 DNA follows: TGCGCCAGCAGCTCCGGGGGGACCGTCTACGAGCAGTACTTC. Encoded protein: CASSSGGTVYEQYF.

The V gene is TRBV2, the J gene TRBJ1-1; D may be TRBD1 (5 bases). Trimming shortened V by 3 bases and J by 6 bases, and 8 bases separated the two germline ends. Germline values: CDR1 SNHLY, CDR2 FYNNEI. This CDR3 comprises 12 residues. Here the CDR3 reads CASSEVGAEAFF. CDR3 coding DNA: TGTGCCAGCAGTGAGGTAGGGGCTGAAGCTTTCTTT.

The chain couples TRBV27 to TRBJ1-2; D possibly corresponds to TRBD1 (5 bases). Trimming removed 2 bases at V and 1 base at J, with 11 bases between. Germline assignment: CDR1 MNHEY and CDR2 SMNVEV (reference sequence). The CDR3 has 15 residues. The CDR3 region is CASSLAGGDNYGYTF. DNA for the CDR3: TGTGCCAGCAGTTTAGCGGGGGGGGATAACTATGGCTACACCTTC.

This chain joins TRBV5-1 and TRBJ1-1, with 11 bases that match TRBD1. The CDR3 is 14 residues long. Losses at the gene ends were 4 bases for V and 2 bases for J; bases not matched to a gene: 1. The germline gives CDR1 SGHRS, CDR2 YFSETQ. CDR3 DNA: TGCGCCAGCAGCGGGACAGGGGGTAACACTGAAGCTTTCTTT. Encoded protein: CASSGTGGNTEAFF.

The chain couples TRBV5-1 to TRBJ2-4, with D perhaps matching TRBD1 (5 bases). Looked up from germline, CDR1 is SGHRS and CDR2 is YFSETQ. The CDR3 is 12 residues long. V gave up 0 bases and J gave up 10 bases, with 8 bases separating them. In nucleotides, the CDR3 is TGCGCCAGCAGCTTGGGGGCAGGGATTCAGTACTTC. Protein: CASSLGAGIQYF.

The rearrangement uses TRBV19 and TRBJ2-7; 7 bases agree with TRBD1. This CDR3 is built from 14 residues. Trimming cost V 5 bases and J 7 bases; bases outside gene matches: 11. CDR1 and CDR2 (germline): LNHDA, SQIVND (reference sequence). The DNA of the CDR3 is TGTGCCAGTAGTCGACTGACAGGGTCTAAAGAGCAGTACTTC. Translation gives CASSRLTGSKEQYF.

The rearrangement joins TRBV5-6 to TRBJ2-5; D may be TRBD1 (6 bases). The J call is in doubt because the DNA end fits TRBJ2-7 better. Germline CDR1 is SGHDT and CDR2 is YYEEEE. CDR3 length: 14 residues. CDR3 nucleotide sequence: TGTGCCAGCAGCTGGGGCCAGGGGCCCAACGAGCAGTACTTC. It specifies CASSWGQGPNEQYF.

This chain connects TRBV18 to TRBJ1-1, with D possibly TRBD1 on 6 matching bases. CDR1 KGHSH and CDR2 LQKENI come from the germline V gene. V gave up 3 bases and J gave up 3 bases, with 8 bases separating them. The CDR3 spans 13 residues. CDR3 coding DNA: TGTGCCAGCTCACCGCGACAGGACACTGAAGCTTTCTTT. This translates into CASSPRQDTEAFF.

As to this clone: At one boundary the junction diverges from the germline segment, which might be a read error. The identical CDR3 is also encoded by other nucleotide sequences in the sample. The rearrangement uses TRBV5-4 and TRBJ2-1, with TRBD2 matching over 10 bases. There are 15 residues in the CDR3. CDR1 and CDR2 from the germline V gene are SGHNT and YYREEE (reference sequence). CDR3 residues: CASSTTSGIYNEQFF. DNA of the CDR3: TGCGCCAGCTCCACTACTAGCGGGATTTACAATGAGCAGTTCTTC.

The chain recombines TRBV9 with TRBJ2-5; possible D gene TRBD2, 5 bases. Trimming took off 1 base at V and 5 bases at J, with 15 bases between the two ends. The length of the CDR3 is 15 residues. Germline V lookup: CDR1 SGDLS, CDR2 YYNGEE. CDR3 sequence reads: CASSVMGEGGETQYF. DNA for the CDR3: TGTGCCAGCAGCGTAATGGGAGAGGGTGGGGAGACCCAGTACTTC.

This chain uses TRBV2 with TRBJ2-6, with D possibly being TRBD1 (5 bases). V shed 5 bases and J shed 4 bases, with 12 bases lying between them. The CDR3 loop spans 15 amino acids. Germline V gene lookup returns CDR1 SNHLY and CDR2 FYNNEI. CDR3 sequence: CASSRGKLGANVLTF. CDR3 nucleotide sequence: TGTGCCAGCAGTAGGGGTAAATTGGGGGCCAACGTCCTGACTTTC.

The rearrangement links TRBV28 to TRBJ2-2; tentatively, D is TRBD2 (5 bases). The CDR3 spans 15 residues. Trimming left V 2 bases short and J 8 bases short, with 15 bases between. In germline, CDR1 is MDHEN, CDR2 SYDVKM. CDR3 sequence: CASSLAGRVAGELFF. CDR3 coding DNA: TGTGCCAGCAGTTTAGCCGGGCGGGTGGCGGGGGAGCTGTTTTTT.

The chain is built from TRBV30 and TRBJ2-3; the match to TRBD2 covers 10 bases. V trimming: 7 bases; J trimming: 2 bases; junction bases outside the gene matches: 9. CDR3 size: 15 residues. CDR1 and CDR2 (germline): GTSNPN, SVGIG (reference sequence). CDR3 region: CASNPGLAYTDTQYF. CDR3 nucleotides: TGTGCCTCCAACCCGGGACTAGCGTACACAGATACGCAGTATTTT.

The rearrangement joins TRBV25-1 to TRBJ2-3; the match to TRBD1 covers 9 bases. With V trimmed by 5 bases and J by 2 bases, 8 bases remained unmatched. Germline CDR1 reads MGHDK; CDR2 reads SYGVNS. The CDR3 is 16 amino acids. CDR3 amino acids: CASSTRTGDITDTQYF. The CDR3 nucleotides read TGTGCCAGCAGTACCCGGACAGGGGATATCACAGATACGCAGTATTTT.

The V call is TRBV7-8, the J call TRBJ2-2; D is perhaps TRBD2 (7 bases). V lost 5 bases and J 6 bases, leaving 25 bases between the germline ends. Germline V gene lookup returns CDR1 SGHVS and CDR2 FQNEAQ. CDR3 length: 18 residues. The chain's CDR3 is CASSPFLVGGPGAGELFF. As DNA, the CDR3 is TGTGCCAGCAGCCCCTTTCTTGTCGGGGGGCCCGGTGCCGGGGAGCTGTTTTTT.